One and the same sample provided the 24 T cell receptor beta chains below, sequenced in a study of technical replicates of blood from several donors. The data were produced by immunoSEQ multiplex PCR, yet TCRdb's version contains in-frame clones alone and is incomplete. Of roughly 100,000 clones listed, around 96% were seen once; the top ten hold about 0.38%. Sequencing was carried out using T cells isolated from PBMCs. These receptors came from a human donor in good health.

V is TRBV30 and J is TRBJ2-1, with 13 bases identical to TRBD2. This CDR3 has 17 amino acids. Germline V gene data show CDR1 as GTSNPN and CDR2 as SVGIG (reference sequence). J lost 0 bases, V lost 4 bases, and 6 bases had no gene match. This chain's CDR3 is CAWNGLAGDSSYNEQFF. For the CDR3, the DNA is TGTGCCTGGAACGGACTAGCGGGGGACAGCTCCTACAATGAGCAGTTCTTC.

The chain's CDR3 is CASSLREGKDPEQFF. CDR3 in DNA: TGTGCCAGCAGCTTGCGGGAGGGGAAGGATCCTGAGCAGTTCTTC. The chain joins TRBV7-8 to TRBJ2-1, with 9 bases that match TRBD2. The J segment lost 9 bases and the V segment lost 3 bases, leaving 9 bases of the junction unmatched. Germline CDR1 SGHVS, CDR2 FQNEAQ. CDR3 length equals 15 residues.

The rearrangement joins TRBV7-9 to TRBJ2-1, with TRBD2 identical over 10 bases. The CDR3 has 17 amino acids. Looked up from germline, CDR1 is SEHNR and CDR2 is FQNEAQ (reference sequence). J gave up 3 bases and V 2 bases, and 7 bases lay outside the gene matches. For the CDR3, the DNA is TGTGCCAGCAGCTTAACAGGGACTAGCGTTTACTACAATGAGCAGTTCTTC. Its protein product is CASSLTGTSVYYNEQFF.

The chain employs TRBV14 and TRBJ1-2; D is ambiguous. V was cut by 1 base and J by 11 bases, with 11 bases left in between. This CDR3 is 12 amino acids long. Germline V CDR1 and CDR2: SGHDN, FVKESK. The CDR3 region is CASSQGFSSYTF. In nucleotides, the CDR3 is TGTGCCAGCAGCCAAGGGTTTAGTAGTTACACCTTC.

In its sample, this clone was seen once. Other DNA sequences from this sample encode an identical CDR3 as well. The CDR3 DNA reads TGTGCCAGCAGCTTAGACAGGAACACTGAAGCTTTCTTT. This gives the protein CASSLDRNTEAFF. The chain couples TRBV7-2 to TRBJ1-1; D gene unclear. Deletions cut 1 base from V and 1 base from J, with 4 bases between. The CDR3 has 13 residues. Per germline, CDR1 SGHTA and CDR2 FQGNSA.

This sequence joins TRBV19 and TRBJ2-1, with TRBD2 as a possible D gene (6 bases). V dropped 5 bases and J dropped 9 bases, with 17 bases sitting between them. Germline V gene lookup returns CDR1 LNHDA and CDR2 SQIVND (reference sequence). The CDR3 sequence is 14 residues long. The chain's CDR3 is CASSLRSGVGEQFF. CDR3 sequence (DNA): TGTGCCAGTAGTCTCCGGTCGGGGGTGGGTGAGCAGTTCTTC. The entire variable domain, with the rest obtained from reference TRBV19 and TRBJ2-1, is as follows: DGGITQSPKYLFRKEGQNVTLSCEQNLNHDAMYWYRQDPGQGLRLIYYSQIVNDFQKGDIAEGYSVSREKKESFPLTVTSAQKNPTAFYLCASSLRSGVGEQFFGPGTRLTVL.

J is TRBJ1-2 and V is TRBV6-1; 9 nucleotides agree with TRBD1. The CDR3 length is 15 residues. With 6 bases clipped from V and 7 bases from J, the junction kept 12 bases outside the gene matches. The germline V gene encodes CDR1 MNHNS and CDR2 SASEGT. CDR3 sequence (DNA): TGTGCCAGCAGCAGATCCTCGGACAGGGGTCGTGGCTACACCTTC. It is translated as CASSRSSDRGRGYTF.

The V call is TRBV4-1, the J call TRBJ2-1; 7 bases map to TRBD1. Germline values: CDR1 MGHRA, CDR2 YSYEKL. This CDR3 is 16 amino acids long. The J segment lost 4 bases and the V segment lost 2 bases, leaving 8 bases of the junction unmatched. CDR3 in DNA: TGCGCCAGCAGCCAAAAAACCGGGACAGTTTACAATGAGCAGTTCTTC. It encodes CASSQKTGTVYNEQFF.

The chain has TRBV30 and TRBJ1-2, with a weak D call TRBD1 (5 bases). Between the trimmed V and J ends, which lost 2 bases and 7 bases, there was a span of 14 bases. The CDR3 spans 13 residues. Germline values: CDR1 GTSNPN, CDR2 SVGIG (reference sequence). The CDR3 nucleotides are TGTGCCTGGAGTCTAATGGGGGGAACTGGCTACACCTTC. It is translated as CAWSLMGGTGYTF.

This sequence joins TRBV25-1 and TRBJ1-4; 9 bases map to TRBD1. CDR1 is MGHDK and CDR2 is SYGVNS in the germline V gene. Trimming cost V 9 bases and J 9 bases; bases outside gene matches: 8. The CDR3 contains 13 residues. DNA of the CDR3: TGTGCCAGTTGGGGGACAGGGAGGAAAAAACTGTTTTTT. It is translated as CASWGTGRKKLFF.

The chain has TRBV5-8 and TRBJ1-4; D is perhaps TRBD1 (6 bases). The V end was cut by 4 bases, the J end by 8 bases, with 18 bases between. Germline V gene sequence: CDR1 SGHTS, CDR2 YDEGEE. This CDR3 comprises 15 residues. The CDR3 loop is CASSPYGGGKEKLFF. The CDR3 nucleotides read TGTGCCAGCAGCCCCTATGGTGGGGGCAAGGAAAAACTGTTTTTT.

This chain connects TRBV2 to TRBJ2-1; 9 positions match TRBD1. With 11 bases clipped from V and 7 bases from J, the junction kept 9 bases outside the gene matches. This CDR3 spans 13 amino acids. Germline loops: CDR1 SNHLY, CDR2 FYNNEI. CDR3: CAGAGQGNNEQFF. CDR3 DNA: TGTGCCGGAGCGGGACAGGGTAATAATGAGCAGTTCTTC.

The table lists this clone with a count of one. The rearrangement links TRBV7-9 to TRBJ2-7; TRBD1 is a possible D gene (6 bases). The V end lost 5 bases, the J end lost 3 bases, and 20 bases lay between the germline ends. CDR3 length: 16 residues. Germline CDR1 and CDR2: SEHNR and FQNEAQ (reference sequence). CDR3 coding DNA: TGTGCCAGCAGCCCGCAACCCGGACAGATTAACTACGAGCAGTACTTC. Protein: CASSPQPGQINYEQYF.

The genes are TRBV18 and TRBJ1-3, with D possibly matching TRBD1 (5 bases). Germline CDR1 KGHSH, CDR2 LQKENI. The V end was cut by 3 bases, the J end by 0 bases, with 9 bases between. This CDR3 is built from 15 residues. CDR3 protein: CASSPGQVSGNTIYF. CDR3 bases: TGTGCCAGCTCACCGGGGCAAGTCTCTGGAAACACCATATATTTT.

The chain uses TRBV18 and TRBJ2-3; D unclear. The CDR3 is made up of 12 amino acids. Deletions cut 6 bases from V and 2 bases from J, with 6 bases between. CDR1 KGHSH and CDR2 LQKENI come from the germline V gene. The CDR3 region is CASSAATDTQYF. In DNA, the CDR3 is TGTGCCAGCTCGGCCGCCACAGATACGCAGTATTTT. Full variable domain (missing parts from reference TRBV18 and TRBJ2-3): NAGVMQNPRHLVRRRGQEARLRCSPMKGHSHVYWYRQLPEEGLKFMVYLQKENIIDESGMPKERFSAEFPKEGPSILRIQQVVRGDSAAYFCASSAATDTQYFGPGTRLTVL.

The gene calls are TRBV10-3 and TRBJ2-1, with 7 bases lining up with TRBD1. Germline loops: CDR1 ENHRY, CDR2 SYGVKD. The CDR3 covers 15 residues. J lost 5 bases, V lost 2 bases, and 6 bases had no gene match. In DNA form, the CDR3 reads TGTGCCATCAGTGAGGGGGGACAGCGCAACAATGAGCAGTTCTTC. Its translation: CAISEGGQRNNEQFF.

J is TRBJ1-5 and V is TRBV11-3; TRBD1 agrees at 7 bases. The CDR3 runs 15 residues. V lost 5 bases to trimming and J lost 3 bases; unmatched junction nucleotides: 7. Germline CDR1 is SGHNT and CDR2 is YENEEA. The CDR3 spells CASSPRTGLNQPQHF. In DNA form, the CDR3 reads TGTGCCAGCAGCCCCCGGACAGGACTCAATCAGCCCCAGCATTTT. Full variable domain (remainder filled in from reference TRBV11-3 and TRBJ1-5): EAGVVQSPRYKIIEKKQPVAFWCNPISGHNTLYWYLQNLGQGPELLIRYENEEAVDDSQLPKDRFSAERLKGVDSTLKIQPAELGDSAVYLCASSPRTGLNQPQHFGDGTRLSIL.

The rearrangement uses TRBV7-5 and TRBJ2-2; TRBD2, the table's D call, was not compared with the DNA. TRBV7-5 is tagged as a pseudogene. The CDR3 covers 14 residues. CDR3 loop: CARREAGRRGELFF. The CDR3 bases are TGTGCCAGGAGGGAAGCAGGGAGGAGGGGGGAGCTGTTTTTT.

To note about this clone: The same CDR3 can be traced to other DNA sequences in this sample. The chain links TRBV27 to TRBJ1-5; 12 nucleotides match TRBD1. Germline V lookup: CDR1 MNHEY, CDR2 SMNVEV (reference sequence). The V and J ends lost 2 bases and 7 bases, in that order; junction bases with no gene match: 3. This CDR3 is built from 15 residues. CDR3 sequence: CASSLGTGGGQPQHF. The CDR3 DNA reads TGTGCCAGCAGTTTAGGGACAGGGGGCGGGCAGCCCCAGCATTTT.

V usage is TRBV6-5 and J usage is TRBJ2-3, with TRBD2 matching over 10 bases. The CDR3 has 15 amino acids. J lost 4 bases, V lost 4 bases, and 5 bases had no gene match. The germline CDR1 and CDR2 sequences are MNHEY and SVGAGI. The CDR3 coding sequence is TGTGCCAGCAGTTCCCCTAGCGGGAGCCCAGATACGCAGTATTTT. This sequence encodes CASSSPSGSPDTQYF.

The V gene is TRBV13, the J gene TRBJ2-7, with 8 nucleotides matching TRBD2. The CDR3 sequence is 16 residues long. V shed 2 bases, J shed 6 bases, and the junction held 12 bases outside the gene matches. CDR1 PRHDT and CDR2 FYEKMQ come from the germline V gene (reference sequence). In DNA, the CDR3 is TGTGCCAGCAGCTTATCGGCGGGAGGCCTAATCGCCGAGCAGTACTTC. Encoded protein: CASSLSAGGLIAEQYF.

The chain couples TRBV2 to TRBJ2-3; 10 bases are shared with TRBD2. Germline CDR1 SNHLY, CDR2 FYNNEI. The CDR3 sequence is 15 residues long. With 8 bases clipped from V and 6 bases from J, the junction kept 11 bases outside the gene matches. CDR3 bases: TGTGCCAGCTCCGTAACTAGCGGGGAATCGGATACGCAGTATTTT. As protein: CASSVTSGESDTQYF. Drawing the rest from reference TRBV2 and TRBJ2-3, the complete variable domain is EPEVTQTPSHQVTQMGQEVILRCVPISNHLYFYWYRQILGQKVEFLVSFYNNEISEKSEIFDDQFSVERPDGSNFTLKIRSTKLEDSAMYFCASSVTSGESDTQYFGPGTRLTVL.

The chain couples TRBV11-3 to TRBJ2-1; no firm D call. Trimming removed 1 base at V and 6 bases at J, with 4 bases between. Germline V gene data show CDR1 as SGHNT and CDR2 as YENEEA. The CDR3 has 12 residues. This CDR3 reads CASSLVFNEQFF. DNA for the CDR3: TGTGCCAGCAGCTTAGTCTTCAATGAGCAGTTCTTC.

This chain uses TRBV19 with TRBJ2-3, with 9 positions matching TRBD1. V lost 8 bases, J lost 5 bases, and 8 bases stayed unmatched. CDR1 and CDR2 from the germline V gene are LNHDA and SQIVND (reference sequence). The CDR3 extends over 14 amino acids. CDR3: CASRPGQGGDTQYF. CDR3 bases: TGTGCCAGTCGCCCGGGACAGGGAGGAGATACGCAGTATTTT.